The rows below give T cell receptor beta chains drawn from one sample of a study of blood T cells in healthy people across ages. TCRdb independently ran MiXCR on the 5' RACE reads; one entry per CDR3 protein. Of over 550,000 distinct CDR3 sequences listed, 25% to 30% were seen once; the top ten hold less than 20%. Source material: blood. The receptors shown here come from a woman older than 75 in good health. CDR3s include the opening cysteine and the closing phenylalanine or tryptophan. The order of the fields is CDR3 protein, CDR3 length, J gene, V gene.

CDR3: CSAPPLAGGSDTQYF
length: 15
J: TRBJ2-3
V: TRBV20-1

CDR3: CSATRGTEAFF
length: 11
J: TRBJ1-1
V: TRBV20-1

CDR3: CASSPDSYGYTF
length: 12
J: TRBJ1-2
V: TRBV6-6

CDR3: CASSLDRDNEAFF
length: 13
J: TRBJ1-1
V: TRBV7-9

CDR3: CASSSAEKLFF
length: 11
J: TRBJ1-4
V: TRBV12-3/TRBV12-4

CDR3: CATSDAGQGYGYTF
length: 14
J: TRBJ1-2
V: TRBV24-1

CDR3: CASSGGLAGLNEQYF
length: 15
J: TRBJ2-5
V: TRBV5-5

CDR3: CASSQTLPRNNQPQHF
length: 16
J: TRBJ1-5
V: TRBV6-2/TRBV6-3

CDR3: CAWGAARGGEKLFF
length: 14
J: TRBJ1-4
V: TRBV30

CDR3: CASSWWDGGYTF
length: 12
J: TRBJ1-2
V: TRBV5-6

CDR3: CASRRISYEQYF
length: 12
J: TRBJ2-7
V: TRBV19

CDR3: CSARLAGRPYNEQFF
length: 15
J: TRBJ2-1
V: TRBV20-1

CDR3: CASSLTTGWRNSPLHF
length: 16
J: TRBJ1-6
V: TRBV7-2

CDR3: CASSGPLSPDTQYF
length: 14
J: TRBJ2-3
V: TRBV6-2/TRBV6-3

CDR3: CSAYRGDTEAFF
length: 12
J: TRBJ1-1
V: TRBV20-1

CDR3: CASSTLGDAGNTIYF
length: 15
J: TRBJ1-3
V: TRBV6-5

CDR3: CASSLGDRGAFF
length: 12
J: TRBJ1-1
V: TRBV5-1

CDR3: CSAQFNEQFF
length: 10
J: TRBJ2-1
V: TRBV20-1

CDR3: CASGLDRTGTFYNEQFF
length: 17
J: TRBJ2-1
V: TRBV12-5

CDR3: CSASSGTVGIQYF
length: 13
J: TRBJ2-4
V: TRBV20-1

CDR3: CASSLKFETQYF
length: 12
J: .
V: TRBV7-2

CDR3: CASSYSPTRTRPKNIQYF
length: 18
J: TRBJ2-4
V: TRBV6-2/TRBV6-3

CDR3: CSALTGGGTDTQYF
length: 14
J: TRBJ2-3
V: TRBV20-1

CDR3: CASSILGENSPLHF
length: 14
J: TRBJ1-6
V: TRBV9

CDR3: CASSSGDRPTNEKLFF
length: 16
J: TRBJ1-4
V: TRBV5-1

CDR3: CASGPPGLLTNEQFF
length: 15
J: TRBJ2-1
V: TRBV27

CDR3: CASSQDLGTGGRGYTF
length: 16
J: TRBJ1-2
V: TRBV3-1

CDR3: CASSLGPVPSYEQYF
length: 15
J: TRBJ2-7
V: TRBV13

CDR3: CATSDFDGYGYTF
length: 13
J: TRBJ1-2
V: TRBV24-1

CDR3: CATSEGAGYIYEQYF
length: 15
J: TRBJ2-7
V: TRBV24-1

CDR3: CASSGGGGGYTF
length: 12
J: TRBJ1-2
V: TRBV25-1

CDR3: CASRKEGARETQYF
length: 14
J: TRBJ2-5
V: TRBV2

CDR3: CASSPGRGRGSQETQYF
length: 17
J: TRBJ2-5
V: TRBV7-9

CDR3: CASSYDSLAKNIQYF
length: 15
J: TRBJ2-4
V: TRBV9

CDR3: CASSFAPTGDEQFF
length: 14
J: TRBJ2-1
V: TRBV7-2

CDR3: CSVERGGRTDTQYF
length: 14
J: TRBJ2-3
V: TRBV29-1

CDR3: CASSQTFMQTNTEAFF
length: 16
J: TRBJ1-1
V: TRBV5-6

CDR3: CASSLDSFGQPQHF
length: 14
J: TRBJ1-5
V: TRBV7-8

CDR3: CASTGGMKDTQYF
length: 13
J: TRBJ2-3
V: TRBV7-9

CDR3: CASSLTRSYNEQFF
length: 14
J: TRBJ2-1
V: TRBV7-3

CDR3: CAAAGGINNEQFF
length: 13
J: TRBJ2-1
V: TRBV6-5

CDR3: CSARSPRGGVNSNQPQHF
length: 18
J: TRBJ1-5
V: TRBV20-1